This TCR beta chain was profiled in a study of blood T cell repertoires in COVID-19. Per the original data handling: Amplified reference gene primers provided the basis for estimating nucleated cell counts. Method: immunoSEQ multiplex PCR; TCRdb's copy keeps in-frame clones and lacks some. V and J calls and clone size are given by that table; D and trimming were obtained from the DNA. The repertoire has roughly 280,000 clones, roughly 85% of them found once; the top ten carry around 4.5%. CDR1 is ENHRY and CDR2 is SYGVKD in the germline V gene. V was shortened by 6 bases and J by 5 bases, with 7 bases between the two germline ends. There are 12 residues in the CDR3. Of note for this clone: Other DNA sequences in the same sample also yield this CDR3.

This receptor was taken from a man aged 55 to 70 who had recovered from COVID-19. This rearrangement joins TRBV10-3 to TRBJ2-2; D call uncertain. Sequences were obtained from peripheral blood. The DNA of the CDR3 is TGTGCCATCAGCCCCGGGACCGGGGAGCTGTTTTTT. Its protein product is CAISPGTGELFF.